The 30 T cell receptor beta chains presented below share a single source sample, sequenced in a study of blood T cell repertoires in COVID-19. TCRdb keeps only in-frame clones here, not all; method: immunoSEQ multiplex PCR. The sample comprises about 350,000 clones, roughly 90% of which are singletons, and just under 7.5% rests with the top ten. The sequenced material came from peripheral blood. The receptors originated from a woman in her seventies with COVID-19, enrolled during active disease.

The CDR3 here is CASSQEGTGAEAFF. The CDR3 DNA reads TGTGCCAGCAGCCAAGAGGGGACAGGGGCTGAAGCTTTCTTT. V is TRBV14 and J is TRBJ1-1; TRBD1 aligns across 10 bases. The CDR3 has 14 amino acids. CDR1 is SGHDN, CDR2 FVKESK, per germline. V dropped 0 bases and J dropped 6; count of bases not matched to a gene: 1. The full variable domain, with the rest looked up from reference TRBV14 and TRBJ1-1, is EAGVTQFPSHSVIEKGQTVTLRCDPISGHDNLYWYRRVMGKEIKFLLHFVKESKQDESGMPNNRFLAERTGGTYSTLKVQPAELEDSGVYFCASSQEGTGAEAFFGQGTRLTVV.

The J gene is TRBJ1-2, the V gene TRBV4-1; no clear D. Per germline, CDR1 MGHRA and CDR2 YSYEKL. This CDR3 has 13 residues. V lost 1 base to trimming and J lost 7 bases, with 10 bases between them. The CDR3 loop is CASSQGRLSGYTF. As DNA, the CDR3 is TGCGCCAGCAGCCAAGGCAGGCTGTCTGGCTACACCTTC.

The genes are TRBV2 and TRBJ1-2; 10 bases match TRBD1. Unmatched junction bases numbered 3, after V lost 5 bases and J lost 6 bases. CDR1 and CDR2 from the germline V gene are SNHLY and FYNNEI. CDR3 length: 13 residues. This chain's CDR3 is CASSRQGANGYTF. CDR3 sequence (DNA): TGTGCCAGCAGTCGACAGGGGGCTAATGGCTACACCTTC.

The J gene is TRBJ2-7, the V gene TRBV30; D call uncertain. The CDR3 is 12 amino acids. Per germline, CDR1 GTSNPN and CDR2 SVGIG (reference sequence). Between the trimmed V and J ends, which lost 0 bases and 4 bases, there was a span of 7 bases. CDR3 coding DNA: TGTGCCTGGAGTGTAGGAGCTTACGAGCAGTACTTC. Amino acid sequence: CAWSVGAYEQYF.

V and J are TRBV7-3 and TRBJ1-1; 10 bases are shared with TRBD1. Germline-derived CDR1 and CDR2 are SGHTA and FQGTGA. This CDR3 contains 14 residues. V shed 5 bases, J shed 3 bases, and the junction held 3 bases outside the gene matches. DNA of the CDR3: TGTGCCAGCAGCGTGACAGGGGGCCACACTGAAGCTTTCTTT. This codes for CASSVTGGHTEAFF.

Note on this clone: The junction differs from germline at one of its ends, possibly a read error. The genes are TRBV11-2 and TRBJ2-3; D gene uncertain. The CDR3 covers 11 residues. Germline V gene data show CDR1 as SGHAT and CDR2 as FQNNGV. The CDR3 sequence: CASSLTNTQYF. CDR3 nucleotide sequence: TGTGCCAGCAGCCTCACAAATACGCAGTATTTT.

This clone was counted once. The chain links TRBV7-9 to TRBJ1-3; 7 positions agree with TRBD1. This CDR3 spans 15 amino acids. V shed 6 bases, J shed 0 bases, and the junction held 5 bases outside the gene matches. The germline CDR1 and CDR2 sequences are SEHNR and FQNEAQ (reference sequence). DNA of the CDR3: TGTGCCAGCAGTTCAGACAGGGTCTCTGGAAACACCATATATTTT. This encodes CASSSDRVSGNTIYF. The full variable domain, rest sourced from reference TRBV7-9 and TRBJ1-3, is DTGVSQNPRHKITKRGQNVTFRCDPISEHNRLYWYRQTLGQGPEFLTYFQNEAQLEKSRLLSDRFSAERPKGSFSTLEIQRTEQGDSAMYLCASSSDRVSGNTIYFGEGSWLTVV.

This chain uses TRBV19 with TRBJ1-3, with D perhaps TRBD1 (6 bases). V lost 6 bases, J lost 2 bases, and 17 bases lay in between. The CDR3 spans 16 residues. Germline V gene lookup returns CDR1 LNHDA and CDR2 SQIVND (reference sequence). DNA for the CDR3: TGTGCCAGTAGCACTAGCGTGGGGGCAGCTGGAAACACCATATATTTT. Its protein product is CASSTSVGAAGNTIYF.

The chain combines TRBV5-6 with TRBJ1-6; a possible D gene is TRBD1 (5 bases). Trimming pared 5 bases from V and 9 bases from J, leaving 15 bases between. Germline CDR1 reads SGHDT; CDR2 reads YYEEEE. The CDR3 contains 14 residues. The CDR3 here is CASRETASGSPLHF. CDR3 bases: TGTGCCAGCAGGGAGACAGCGTCGGGTTCACCCCTCCACTTT.

This rearrangement joins TRBV24-1 to TRBJ2-3; a possible D gene is TRBD2 (5 bases). V gave up 0 bases and J gave up 6 bases, with 9 bases separating them. CDR1 is KGHDR and CDR2 is SFDVKD in the germline V gene. The CDR3 runs to 14 residues. In DNA form, the CDR3 reads TGTGCCACCAGTGATTTGCATCGAGGGGATACGCAGTATTTT. Residues: CATSDLHRGDTQYF.

This clone was recorded once. As DNA, the CDR3 is TGTGCCAGCAGTTTCTTGACAGGGTTCACTGAAGCTTTCTTT. Its protein product is CASSFLTGFTEAFF. This chain uses TRBV27 with TRBJ1-1, with 7 bases that match TRBD1. The CDR3 is 14 amino acids. Trimming removed 3 bases from V and 4 bases from J; junction bases left unmatched: 5. Germline CDR1 and CDR2: MNHEY and SMNVEV (reference sequence).

The chain combines TRBV19 with TRBJ2-7, with 8 bases lining up with TRBD1. Germline values: CDR1 LNHDA, CDR2 SQIVND (reference sequence). CDR3 length: 14 residues. V was clipped by 3 bases and J by 6 bases; unmatched bases: 7. CDR3 nucleotide sequence: TGTGCCAGTAGTATCGGGACAGGCCCGTCCGAGCAGTACTTC. Amino acid sequence: CASSIGTGPSEQYF.

The rearrangement joins TRBV10-2 to TRBJ2-7; 10 bases line up with TRBD2. The V and J ends lost 7 bases and 4 bases, in that order; junction bases with no gene match: 7. Germline CDR1 and CDR2: WSHSY and SAAADI. The CDR3 runs 14 residues. In nucleotides, the CDR3 is TGCGCCAGCACTATAGCGGGGGGCCTTTACGAGCAGTACTTC. Translation gives CASTIAGGLYEQYF.

This rearrangement joins TRBV7-9 to TRBJ2-3; 9 nucleotides match TRBD2. Germline CDR1 reads SEHNR; CDR2 reads FQNEAQ (reference sequence). V lost 5 bases to trimming and J lost 5 bases; unmatched junction nucleotides: 14. This CDR3 spans 17 amino acids. In DNA, the CDR3 is TGTGCCAGCAGCCCCGGGGCGGCGGGGGGGCTTCAAGATACGCAGTATTTT. This codes for CASSPGAAGGLQDTQYF. Full variable domain (missing parts from reference TRBV7-9 and TRBJ2-3): DTGVSQNPRHKITKRGQNVTFRCDPISEHNRLYWYRQTLGQGPEFLTYFQNEAQLEKSRLLSDRFSAERPKGSFSTLEIQRTEQGDSAMYLCASSPGAAGGLQDTQYFGPGTRLTVL.

This chain connects TRBV5-4 to TRBJ1-2, with 9 bases lining up with TRBD1. J was trimmed by 2 bases and V by 4 bases; bases with no gene match: 6. The CDR3 has 15 amino acids. Germline V gene lookup returns CDR1 SGHNT and CDR2 YYREEE (reference sequence). The CDR3 region has the DNA TGTGCCAGCAGCCCGGACAGGGGAGGGAACTATGGCTACACCTTC. This codes for CASSPDRGGNYGYTF.

The gene calls are TRBV3-1 (or the pseudogene TRBV3-2) and TRBJ2-3, with 10 positions matching TRBD2. The V and J ends lost 0 bases and 5 bases, in that order; junction bases with no gene match: 2. The germline V gene encodes CDR1 LGHDT and CDR2 YNNKEL (reference sequence). The length of the CDR3 is 15 residues. DNA of the CDR3: TGTGCCAGCAGCCAAGAAGCGGGGGGGCGAGATACGCAGTATTTT. Translated: CASSQEAGGRDTQYF.

This chain connects TRBV7-3 to TRBJ2-5; 8 bases line up with TRBD2. V lost 6 bases to trimming and J lost 5 bases; unmatched junction nucleotides: 5. Germline assignment: CDR1 SGHTA and CDR2 FQGTGA. This CDR3 contains 13 residues. This CDR3 is CASSYGGDETQYF. CDR3 bases: TGTGCCAGCAGTTACGGGGGGGACGAGACCCAGTACTTC. Variable domain in full (rest from reference TRBV7-3 and TRBJ2-5): GAGVSQTPSNKVTEKGKYVELRCDPISGHTALYWYRQSLGQGPEFLIYFQGTGAADDSGLPNDRFFAVRPEGSVSTLKIQRTERGDSAVYLCASSYGGDETQYFGPGTRLLVL.

The chain couples TRBV7-9 to TRBJ2-5, with unresolved D. The length of the CDR3 is 13 residues. V was cut by 3 bases and J by 1 base, with 6 bases left in between. Germline CDR1 reads SEHNR; CDR2 reads FQNEAQ (reference sequence). CDR3 protein: CASSFSGQETQYF. Here the CDR3 DNA reads TGTGCCAGCAGCTTTTCAGGCCAAGAGACCCAGTACTTC.

This clone appeared a single time. This rearrangement joins TRBV27 to TRBJ2-4; 9 nucleotides line up with TRBD1. Trimming took 6 bases from V and 9 from J; bases not matched to a gene: 3. In germline, CDR1 is MNHEY, CDR2 SMNVEV (reference sequence). The CDR3 covers 12 residues. CDR3 sequence reads: CASRGQGSIQYF. In DNA form, the CDR3 reads TGTGCCAGCAGGGGACAGGGTAGCATTCAGTACTTC.

The chain carries TRBV4-1 and TRBJ2-7; 8 positions agree with TRBD2. The germline V gene has CDR1 MGHRA and CDR2 YSYEKL. With V trimmed by 2 bases and J by 2 bases, 5 bases remained unmatched. The CDR3 is 15 amino acids. The CDR3 is CASSQTGAGAYEQYF. As DNA, the CDR3 is TGCGCCAGCAGCCAAACTGGAGCGGGGGCCTACGAGCAGTACTTC.

The chain recombines TRBV9 with TRBJ1-5, with D perhaps matching TRBD1 (6 bases). With 0 bases removed from V and 2 bases from J, the gap between germline ends came to 12 bases. Germline values: CDR1 SGDLS, CDR2 YYNGEE. The CDR3 loop spans 16 amino acids. CDR3 sequence: CASSVGEGGGNQPQHF. The DNA of the CDR3 is TGTGCCAGCAGCGTAGGGGAGGGGGGAGGCAATCAGCCCCAGCATTTT.

The chain is built from TRBV27 and TRBJ2-1, with D unresolved. Germline V gives CDR1 MNHEY, CDR2 SMNVEV (reference sequence). This CDR3 is 13 amino acids long. The ends were cut back, 2 bases at V and 16 bases at J, with 18 bases in the middle. CDR3 DNA sequence: TGTGCCAGCAGTTTAAGCCGCCAGGATCTCAGTTTCTTC. It specifies CASSLSRQDLSFF.

This sequence joins TRBV9 and TRBJ1-3, with 7 bases aligning to TRBD1. Trimming at V came to 1 base and at J to 0 bases, leaving 1 base not matched to a gene. This CDR3 comprises 15 residues. The germline V gene encodes CDR1 SGDLS and CDR2 YYNGEE. The CDR3 reads CASSVTGVSGNTIYF. The CDR3 region has the DNA TGTGCCAGCAGCGTAACAGGGGTCTCTGGAAACACCATATATTTT.

V usage is TRBV12-3 or TRBV12-4 and J usage is TRBJ1-1; D remains unclear. V was pared by 6 bases and J by 5 bases, with 13 bases between. The CDR3 runs to 13 residues. DNA of the CDR3: TGTGCCAGCAGCCCCAACGGGAGGACTGAAGCTTTCTTT. Translating gives CASSPNGRTEAFF.

A single count supports this clone. V and J are TRBV30 and TRBJ1-1; no reliable D call. There are 14 residues in the CDR3. Between the trimmed V and J ends, which lost 5 bases and 2 bases, there was a span of 15 bases. Germline assignment: CDR1 GTSNPN and CDR2 SVGIG (reference sequence). The CDR3 sequence: CAWQPGDLNTEAFF. The CDR3, as DNA: TGTGCCTGGCAACCCGGGGATTTAAACACTGAAGCTTTCTTT.

This clone was seen just once. Mismatch with germline at one junction end may stem from a read error. The chain employs TRBV6-6 and TRBJ2-7; 10 nucleotides line up with TRBD1. Germline V lookup: CDR1 MNHNY, CDR2 SVGAGI (reference sequence). The CDR3 totals 13 residues. The CDR3 DNA reads as TGTGCCAGCAGCCGGGACAGGGGCTACGAGCAGTGCTTC. It codes for CASSRDRGYEQCF.

This clone has at least ten counts. The chain links TRBV24-1 to TRBJ2-2; D possibly corresponds to TRBD1 (6 bases). Trimming removed 3 bases at V and 6 bases at J, with 16 bases between. This CDR3 contains 16 residues. Germline-derived CDR1 and CDR2 are KGHDR and SFDVKD. The CDR3 protein is CATSDSGRGAAGELFF. CDR3 coding DNA: TGTGCCACCAGTGATAGTGGCAGGGGAGCAGCCGGGGAGCTGTTTTTT.

The chain uses TRBV9 and TRBJ2-1; TRBD1 might be the D (5 bases). The CDR3 has 15 residues. Trimming cost V 5 bases and J 7 bases, with 19 bases left between them. Germline values: CDR1 SGDLS, CDR2 YYNGEE. DNA of the CDR3: TGTGCCAGCAGTGCCGCCTGGCAGGGTGATAATGAGCAGTTCTTC. Translated: CASSAAWQGDNEQFF.

This clone was counted a single time. The V and J genes are TRBV11-2 and TRBJ2-3, with 12 positions matching TRBD2. This CDR3 comprises 18 residues. Unmatched junction bases numbered 5, after V lost 0 bases and J lost 1 base. The germline gives CDR1 SGHAT, CDR2 FQNNGV. The CDR3 loop reads CASSLDARLAGGTDTQYF. The CDR3 DNA sequence: TGTGCCAGCAGCTTAGATGCCCGACTAGCGGGGGGCACAGATACGCAGTATTTT.

The V gene is TRBV29-1, the J gene TRBJ2-2; 10 nucleotides align to TRBD2. CDR3 length: 14 residues. Germline CDR1 and CDR2: SQVTM and ANQGSEA. The V segment lost 7 bases and the J segment 7 bases; nucleotides outside the gene matches: 9. The DNA for the CDR3 is TGCAGCGGACAGCGGGGGGGCCAGAGCGGGGAGCTGTTTTTT. Amino acid sequence: CSGQRGGQSGELFF.